This TCR beta chain was captured in a study of cytomegalovirus exposure and HLA in healthy donors. Whole-study results and caveats: In a later analysis, the majority of CMV-associated beta chains seemingly showed HLA restriction. Researchers counted around 180 TCR beta chains as cytomegalovirus-associated.

Likely unrecorded immune exposures existed in these nominally healthy donors. On this clone itself: Its antigen is unidentified.

The PCR employed 60 Vbeta primers together with 13 Jbeta primers. Assay: immunoSEQ multiplex PCR; the TCRdb copy retains only in-frame clones and omits some. The repertoire holds more than 85,000 clones, with about 70% as singletons. Per germline, CDR1 KGHSH and CDR2 LQKENI. The CDR3 covers 16 residues. The V gene end was trimmed by 3 bases and the J gene end by 1 base; junction bases not matched to a gene: 5. The clonotype comes from a young man in good health and CMV-seronegative. V usage is TRBV18 and J usage is TRBJ1-5; 8 bases match TRBD1. Sequenced sample: PBMCs. CDR3: CASSPAGGASNQPQHF. Here the CDR3 DNA reads TGTGCCAGCTCACCCGCAGGGGGCGCGAGCAATCAGCCCCAGCATTTT. Variable domain in full (rest from reference TRBV18 and TRBJ1-5): NAGVMQNPRHLVRRRGQEARLRCSPMKGHSHVYWYRQLPEEGLKFMVYLQKENIIDESGMPKERFSAEFPKEGPSILRIQQVVRGDSAAYFCASSPAGGASNQPQHFGDGTRLSIL.